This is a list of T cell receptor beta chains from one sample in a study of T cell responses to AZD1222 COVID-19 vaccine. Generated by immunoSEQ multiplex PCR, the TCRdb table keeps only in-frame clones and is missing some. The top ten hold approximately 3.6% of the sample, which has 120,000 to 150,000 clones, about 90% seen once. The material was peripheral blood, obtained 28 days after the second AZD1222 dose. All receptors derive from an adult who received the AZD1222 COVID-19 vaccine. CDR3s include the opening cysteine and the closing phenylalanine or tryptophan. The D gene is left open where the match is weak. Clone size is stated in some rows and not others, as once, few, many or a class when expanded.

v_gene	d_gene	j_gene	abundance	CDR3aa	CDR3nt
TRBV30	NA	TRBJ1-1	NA	CALRGRLNTEAFF	TGTGCCCTCCGCGGGAGATTGAACACTGAAGCTTTCTTT
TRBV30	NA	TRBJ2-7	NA	CAWSSRENQQYF	TGTGCCTGGAGTTCACGGGAGAACCAGCAGTACTTC
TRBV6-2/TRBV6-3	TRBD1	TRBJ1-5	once	CASSYPAGTGLLDQPQHF	TGTGCCAGCAGTTACCCAGCCGGGACAGGCCTGTTAGATCAGCCCCAGCATTTT
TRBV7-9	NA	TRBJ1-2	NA	CASSLGIDSEYGYTF	TGTGCCAGCAGCTTAGGAATCGACAGCGAGTATGGCTACACCTTC
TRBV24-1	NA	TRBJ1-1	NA	CATSDLGRGRTEAFF	TGTGCCACCAGTGATTTAGGCAGGGGAAGGACTGAAGCTTTCTTT
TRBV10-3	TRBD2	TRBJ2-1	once	CAIMGGSSYNEQFF	TGTGCCATCATGGGCGGGAGCTCATACAATGAGCAGTTCTTC
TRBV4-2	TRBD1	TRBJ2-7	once	CASSRDRGAYYEQYF	TGTGCCAGCAGCCGGGACAGGGGGGCCTACTACGAGCAGTACTTC
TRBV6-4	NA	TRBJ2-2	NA	CASSDSDGTGELFF	TGTGCCAGCAGTGACTCCGACGGCACCGGGGAGCTGTTTTTT
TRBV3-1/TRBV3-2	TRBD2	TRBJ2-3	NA	CASSRFRGGGRTDTQYF	TGTGCCAGCAGCCGTTTTCGCGGCGGGGGGCGCACAGATACGCAGTATTTT
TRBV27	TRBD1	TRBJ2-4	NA	CASTTFRDRGGNIQYF	TGTGCCAGCACCACCTTCCGGGACAGGGGAGGAAACATTCAGTACTTC
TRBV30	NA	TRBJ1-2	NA	CAWIQQGPSGYTF	TGTGCCTGGATTCAACAAGGACCAAGCGGCTACACCTTC
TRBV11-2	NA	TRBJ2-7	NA	CASSPKSYEQYF	TGTGCCAGCAGCCCCAAGTCCTACGAGCAGTACTTC
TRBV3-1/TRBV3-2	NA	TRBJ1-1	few	CASSQDIRVKAFF	TGTGCCAGCAGCCAAGATATTCGGGTGAAGGCTTTCTTT
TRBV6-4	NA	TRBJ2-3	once	CASSLEEGSTDTQYF	TGTGCCAGCAGCCTGGAAGAGGGGAGCACAGATACGCAGTATTTT
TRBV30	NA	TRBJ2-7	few	CAWSVKGGTYEQYF	TGTGCCTGGAGTGTAAAGGGCGGAACCTACGAGCAGTACTTC
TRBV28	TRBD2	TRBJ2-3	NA	CASSTTTGLAGGDTQYF	TGTGCCAGCAGTACCACCACAGGATTAGCGGGGGGGGATACGCAGTATTTT
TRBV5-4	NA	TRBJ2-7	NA	CASSLLASYEQYF	TGTGCCAGCAGCTTGTTAGCTTCCTACGAGCAGTACTTC
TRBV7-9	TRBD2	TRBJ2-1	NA	CASSLTGLGSYNEQFF	TGTGCCAGCAGCCTGACGGGACTAGGTTCCTACAATGAGCAGTTCTTC
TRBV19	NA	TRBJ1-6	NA	CASSMGRDLISPLHF	TGTGCCAGTAGTATGGGCAGGGACCTCATTTCACCCCTCCACTTT
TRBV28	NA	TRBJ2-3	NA	CASSLSSTDTQYF	TGTGCCAGCAGTTTGAGTAGCACAGATACGCAGTATTTT
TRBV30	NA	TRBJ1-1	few	CAWRSRQLNTEAFF	TGTGCCTGGAGAAGCAGGCAGTTGAACACTGAAGCTTTCTTT
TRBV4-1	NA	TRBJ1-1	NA	CASSQPEVPPVGAFF	TGCGCCAGCAGCCAACCAGAAGTCCCACCTGTAGGGGCTTTCTTT
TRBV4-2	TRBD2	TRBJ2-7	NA	CASSQMTSGSEQYF	TGTGCCAGCAGCCAAATGACTAGCGGGAGCGAGCAGTACTTC
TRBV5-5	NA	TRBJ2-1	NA	CASSRYNEQFF	TGTGCCAGCAGCCGCTACAATGAGCAGTTCTTC
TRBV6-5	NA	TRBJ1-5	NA	CASSPDGTNQPQHF	TGTGCCAGCAGCCCGGACGGAACCAATCAGCCCCAGCATTTT
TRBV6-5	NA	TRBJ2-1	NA	CASRVAGMQFF	TGTGCCAGCAGGGTGGCCGGGATGCAGTTCTTC
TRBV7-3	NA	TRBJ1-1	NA	CASSLPPNTEAFF	TGTGCCAGCAGCTTACCCCCAAACACTGAAGCTTTCTTT
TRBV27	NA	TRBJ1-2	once	CASSLGPGDGYTF	TGTGCCAGCAGTTTAGGGCCCGGTGATGGCTACACCTTC
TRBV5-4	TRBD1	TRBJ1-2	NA	CASSTLTGGALGYTF	TGTGCCAGCAGCACCCTCACAGGGGGCGCGTTAGGCTACACCTTC
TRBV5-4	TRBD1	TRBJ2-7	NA	CAWGRGPYEQYF	TGTGCGTGGGGCAGGGGGCCCTACGAGCAGTACTTC
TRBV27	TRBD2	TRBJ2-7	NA	CASSLFAWASGSDEQYF	TGTGCCAGCAGTTTATTTGCTTGGGCTAGCGGGAGTGACGAGCAGTACTTC
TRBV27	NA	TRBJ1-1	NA	CASSLNRASPNTEAFF	TGTGCCAGCAGTTTAAACAGGGCGAGTCCCAACACTGAAGCTTTCTTT
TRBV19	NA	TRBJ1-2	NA	CASSPQGYGYTF	TGTGCCAGTAGTCCGCAGGGCTATGGCTACACCTTC
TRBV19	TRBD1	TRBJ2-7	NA	CVSSRGQGAEQYF	TGTGTCTCGAGTCGGGGACAGGGGGCGGAGCAGTACTTC
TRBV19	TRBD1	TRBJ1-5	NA	CASSTRDRGYSNQPQHF	TGTGCCAGTAGTACCCGGGACAGGGGCTATAGCAATCAGCCCCAGCATTTT
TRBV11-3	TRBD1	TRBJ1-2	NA	CASSLVGTGVAGYTF	TGTGCCAGCAGCTTAGTCGGGACAGGGGTGGCCGGCTACACCTTC
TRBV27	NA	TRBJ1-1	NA	CASRTGRTNTEAFF	TGTGCCAGCAGAACAGGGAGAACGAACACTGAAGCTTTCTTT
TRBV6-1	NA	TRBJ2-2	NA	CASSEALAGANTGELFF	TGTGCCAGCAGTGAAGCGCTTGCGGGCGCGAACACCGGGGAGCTGTTTTTT
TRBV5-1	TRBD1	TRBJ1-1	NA	CASSGGTGDTEAFF	TGCGCCAGCAGCGGGGGGACAGGGGATACTGAAGCTTTCTTT
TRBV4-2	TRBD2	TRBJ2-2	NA	CASSSLAGGIANTGELFF	TGTGCCAGCAGCTCCCTAGCGGGGGGAATCGCGAACACCGGGGAGCTGTTTTTT
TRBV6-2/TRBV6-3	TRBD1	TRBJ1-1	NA	CASSYQNPGQGNTEAFF	TGTGCCAGCAGTTACCAAAATCCGGGACAGGGGAACACTGAAGCTTTCTTT
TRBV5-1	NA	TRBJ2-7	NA	CASSLVTPNPSASYEQYF	TGCGCCAGCAGCTTGGTGACCCCGAATCCTAGCGCCTCCTACGAGCAGTACTTC
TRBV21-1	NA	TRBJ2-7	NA	CASSESPSCYEQYF	TGTGCCAGCAGCGAAAGCCCGAGCTGTTACGAGCAGTACTTC
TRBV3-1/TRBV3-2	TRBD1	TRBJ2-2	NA	CASRGRQGAGELFF	TGTGCCAGCAGGGGACGACAGGGGGCCGGGGAGCTGTTTTTT
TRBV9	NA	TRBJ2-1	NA	CASSVGGFSYNEQFF	TGTGCCAGCAGCGTAGGAGGTTTCTCCTACAATGAGCAGTTCTTC
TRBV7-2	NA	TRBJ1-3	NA	CASSPGPQAGNTIYF	TGTGCCAGCAGCCCGGGCCCCCAGGCTGGAAACACCATATATTTT
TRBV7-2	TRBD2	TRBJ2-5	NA	CASSLVGAAGETQYF	TGTGCCAGCAGCTTAGTTGGGGCAGCGGGGGAGACCCAGTACTTC
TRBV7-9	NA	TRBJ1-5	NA	CASTPGEGGQPQHF	TGTGCCAGCACCCCCGGGGAGGGCGGTCAGCCCCAGCATTTT
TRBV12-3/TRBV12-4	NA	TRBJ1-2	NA	CASSFSSYGYTF	TGTGCCAGCAGTTTTTCCTCGTATGGCTACACCTTC
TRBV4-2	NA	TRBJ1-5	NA	CASSPPLFKPDQPQHF	TGTGCCAGCAGCCCCCCACTATTTAAGCCTGATCAGCCCCAGCATTTT
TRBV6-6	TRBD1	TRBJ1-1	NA	CASSYAGQENTEAFF	TGTGCCAGCAGTTACGCGGGACAGGAGAACACTGAAGCTTTCTTT
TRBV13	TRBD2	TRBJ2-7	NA	CASSLPDTGGRQYF	TGTGCCAGCAGCCTACCGGACACGGGAGGAAGGCAGTACTTC
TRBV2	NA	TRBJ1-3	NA	CASRNRLSGNTIYF	TGTGCCAGCAGAAACAGGCTCTCTGGAAACACCATATATTTT
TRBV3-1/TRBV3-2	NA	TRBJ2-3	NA	CASSPGWGTDTQYF	TGTGCCAGCAGCCCGGGGTGGGGCACAGATACGCAGTATTTT
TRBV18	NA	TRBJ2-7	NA	CASSPGWAPSSYEQYF	TGTGCCAGCTCACCAGGGTGGGCGCCCAGCTCCTACGAGCAGTACTTC
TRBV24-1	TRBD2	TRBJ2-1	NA	CATNSIAGGEQFF	TGTGCCACCAATTCAATAGCGGGGGGGGAGCAGTTCTTC
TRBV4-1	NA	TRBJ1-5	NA	CASSQSSNSNQPQHF	TGCGCCAGCAGCCAATCCAGTAATAGCAATCAGCCCCAGCATTTT